What follows describes a single TCR beta chain. No antigen is known for it. This specimen comes from a study of T cell responses to AZD1222 COVID-19 vaccine. The junction had 3 bases not matched to a gene; V was cut back by 2 bases and J by 7 bases. The CDR3 length is 15 residues. Germline loops: CDR1 KGHSH, CDR2 LQKENI. Study-level results: White British donors predominated, females outnumbered males, and clonal diversity was possibly underestimated. The study identified only five to seven AZD1222 recipients as seropositive at baseline. Spike-specific TCR repertoires showed rising breadth and depth after two AZD1222 doses.

Sequencing used immunoSEQ multiplex PCR; TCRdb keeps in-frame clones, though not all of them. The table shows around 130,000 clones, with about 91% occurring only once. The source is an adult who received the AZD1222 COVID-19 vaccine. The sample consisted of peripheral blood, taken 28 days after the second AZD1222 dose. The rearrangement joins TRBV18 to TRBJ1-6; TRBD1 matches 9 bases. The CDR3: CASSPWDRVNSPLHF. For the CDR3, the DNA is TGTGCCAGCTCACCATGGGACAGGGTCAATTCACCCCTCCACTTT.